What follows are 25 T cell receptor beta chains derived from one specimen sequenced in a study of CD4 T cells in relation to SARS-CoV-2 and coronaviruses. The repertoire was sequenced with immunoSEQ multiplex PCR; TCRdb's copy has only in-frame clones and lacks some. The data show about 36,000 clones, with around 80% seen just once and 2.5% to 3.5% held by the top ten. The antigens of these receptors remain unknown. Sequences were obtained from memory CD4+ T cells from PBMCs, cultured in vitro. These receptors were taken from an adult with COVID-19.

The chain links TRBV7-2 to TRBJ2-1; D not certain. Germline CDR1 is SGHTA and CDR2 is FQGNSA. The CDR3 length is 13 residues. The ends were cut back, 3 bases at V and 4 bases at J, with 7 bases in the middle. CDR3 DNA sequence: TGTGCCAGCAGCTTTCGAAGGTACAATGAGCAGTTCTTC. Protein product: CASSFRRYNEQFF. Supplemented by reference TRBV7-2 and TRBJ2-1, the full variable domain reads GAGVSQSPSNKVTEKGKDVELRCDPISGHTALYWYRQSLGQGLEFLIYFQGNSAPDKSGLPSDRFSAERTGGSVSTLTIQRTQQEDSAVYLCASSFRRYNEQFFGPGTRLTVL.

The chain combines TRBV6-4 with TRBJ2-2; 7 bases fit TRBD2. Germline CDR1 is MRHNA and CDR2 is SNTAGT. J gave up 0 bases and V 6 bases, and 4 bases lay outside the gene matches. This CDR3 spans 15 amino acids. The CDR3 loop is CASSREAANTGELFF. CDR3 DNA: TGTGCCAGCAGCCGGGAGGCCGCGAACACCGGGGAGCTGTTTTTT.

The rearrangement joins TRBV5-4 to TRBJ2-5; D unresolved. The ends were cut back, 4 bases at V and 1 base at J, with 23 bases in the middle. CDR1 and CDR2 from the germline V gene are SGHNT and YYREEE (reference sequence). This CDR3 has 18 residues. Here the CDR3 reads CASSPALSGGWSQETQYF. As DNA, the CDR3 is TGTGCCAGCAGCCCCGCTCTATCCGGCGGTTGGTCCCAAGAGACCCAGTACTTC.

This clone was seen a handful of times. The V gene is TRBV19, the J gene TRBJ2-2; D may be TRBD1 (5 bases). CDR3 size: 15 residues. Trimming removed 3 bases at V and 4 bases at J, with 12 bases between. Germline V gene data show CDR1 as LNHDA and CDR2 as SQIVND (reference sequence). This chain's CDR3 is CASSISGAGTGELFF. In nucleotides, the CDR3 is TGTGCCAGTAGTATTAGTGGGGCAGGCACCGGGGAGCTGTTTTTT. The full variable domain, in which reference TRBV19 and TRBJ2-2 provide the parts outside the CDR3, is DGGITQSPKYLFRKEGQNVTLSCEQNLNHDAMYWYRQDPGQGLRLIYYSQIVNDFQKGDIAEGYSVSREKKESFPLTVTSAQKNPTAFYLCASSISGAGTGELFFGEGSRLTVL.

The genes are TRBV7-2 and TRBJ1-4; 8 bases map to TRBD1. The CDR3 loop spans 16 amino acids. V shed 4 bases and J 8 bases; nucleotides not matched to a gene: 12. The germline V gene has CDR1 SGHTA and CDR2 FQGNSA. The DNA of the CDR3 is TGTGCCAGCAGCTCCGGAGGACAGGGTCGGGGGGAAAAACTGTTTTTT. Translation: CASSSGGQGRGEKLFF.

In its sample, this clone was seen a few times. The chain combines TRBV5-8 with TRBJ2-7; 14 nucleotides match TRBD2. Trimming removed 0 bases from V and 7 bases from J; junction bases left unmatched: 6. The CDR3 has 16 residues. CDR1 and CDR2 (germline): SGHTS, YDEGEE. The CDR3 protein is CASSLAGTSGRWEQYF. The CDR3 bases are TGTGCCAGCAGCTTGGCCGGGACTAGCGGGAGATGGGAGCAGTACTTC.

This clone has just a few counts. The rearrangement uses TRBV5-4 and TRBJ1-4, with unresolved D. The CDR3 covers 13 residues. V gave up 2 bases and J gave up 7 bases, with 9 bases separating them. The V gene's germline CDR1 is SGHNT and CDR2 YYREEE (reference sequence). CDR3 protein: CASSLWSSEKLFF. The CDR3 DNA reads TGTGCCAGCAGCTTATGGAGTTCTGAAAAACTGTTTTTT.

V gene TRBV6-1 combines with J gene TRBJ1-6; D is possibly TRBD1 (6 bases). The germline V gene has CDR1 MNHNS and CDR2 SASEGT. The CDR3 extends over 15 amino acids. Trimming removed 2 bases from V and 9 bases from J, with 14 bases in between. The CDR3 DNA follows: TGTGCCAGCAGTGAATCGAGAGGGGGAATTTCACCCCTCCACTTT. Residues: CASSESRGGISPLHF.

The chain couples TRBV27 to TRBJ1-5; D is ambiguous. Trimming stripped 3 bases from V and 7 bases from J, with 10 bases between. The CDR3 is 13 residues long. CDR1 and CDR2 (germline): MNHEY, SMNVEV (reference sequence). CDR3 residues: CASSFGGRQPQHF. The CDR3 region has the DNA TGTGCCAGCAGTTTCGGCGGAAGACAGCCCCAGCATTTT.

V usage is TRBV19 and J usage is TRBJ2-4; possible D gene TRBD2, 6 bases. CDR3 size: 17 residues. The germline V gene encodes CDR1 LNHDA and CDR2 SQIVND (reference sequence). The V end lost 3 bases, the J end lost 1 base, and 16 bases lay between the germline ends. This chain's CDR3 is CASSMVRSRGAKNIQYF. Written as DNA, the CDR3 is TGTGCCAGTAGTATGGTACGCTCCCGGGGGGCCAAAAACATTCAGTACTTC.

V and J are TRBV28 and TRBJ2-3; D remains unclear. The ends were cut back, 7 bases at V and 2 bases at J, with 16 bases in the middle. Germline V gene sequence: CDR1 MDHEN, CDR2 SYDVKM. The CDR3 loop spans 15 amino acids. The CDR3 nucleotides read TGTGCCAGCAATTCCCCAGCAGGATCCACAGATACGCAGTATTTT. It encodes CASNSPAGSTDTQYF.

The chain uses TRBV14 and TRBJ1-2; no clear D. Trimming took off 4 bases at V and 7 bases at J, with 10 bases between the two ends. The CDR3 spans 12 residues. Per germline, CDR1 SGHDN and CDR2 FVKESK. This chain's CDR3 is CASSPPHSGYTF. CDR3 nucleotides: TGTGCCAGCAGCCCCCCTCACTCTGGCTACACCTTC.

In the case of this clone: The germline gene is not matched at one end of the junction; a read error may be the cause. The chain carries TRBV7-7 and TRBJ1-6, with TRBD1 identical over 9 bases. Germline V gene data show CDR1 as SSHAT and CDR2 as FNYEAQ (reference sequence). The length of the CDR3 is 18 residues. The CDR3 reads CASRRFNRGHSYNSPLHF. Written as DNA, the CDR3 is TGTGCTAGCAGACGATTCAACAGGGGGCATTCCTATAATTCACCCCTCCACTTT.

The CDR3 coding sequence is TGTGCCAGCAGTTACTCTGCCAGTCGCTACGAGCAGTACTTC. Encoded protein: CASSYSASRYEQYF. The chain has TRBV6-5 and TRBJ2-7; D remains ambiguous. V was pared by 0 bases and J by 3 bases, with 9 bases between. The germline CDR1 and CDR2 sequences are MNHEY and SVGAGI. The CDR3 has 14 residues.

V and J are TRBV12-3 or TRBV12-4 and TRBJ1-5, with D possibly being TRBD1 (6 bases). The CDR3 sequence is 13 residues long. V shed 4 bases and J shed 6 bases, with 10 bases lying between them. The CDR3 DNA reads as TGTGCCAGCAGTTCACAGGGAAGTCAGCCCCAGCATTTT. It codes for CASSSQGSQPQHF.

V usage is TRBV5-8 and J usage is TRBJ1-2; 7 nucleotides agree with TRBD1. Germline CDR1 SGHTS, CDR2 YDEGEE. This CDR3 is 13 amino acids long. Trimming cost V 3 bases and J 8 bases; bases outside gene matches: 7. The DNA of the CDR3 is TGTGCCAGCAGCTCGACAGGGTTTAGCGGCTACACCTTC. It translates to CASSSTGFSGYTF.

This clone was picked up a small number of times. This chain joins TRBV4-1 and TRBJ2-1; perhaps TRBD1 as D (5 bases). With 0 bases removed from V and 9 bases from J, the gap between germline ends came to 9 bases. CDR3 size: 13 residues. CDR1 is MGHRA and CDR2 is YSYEKL in the germline V gene. The CDR3 reads CASSQDQGFEQFF. The CDR3 coding sequence is TGCGCCAGCAGCCAAGATCAGGGATTTGAGCAGTTCTTC.

J is TRBJ2-7 and V is TRBV6-2 or TRBV6-3; no clear D. The CDR3 sequence is 15 residues long. V lost 5 bases and J lost 4, with 18 bases in between. The germline gives CDR1 MNHEY, CDR2 SVGEGT. CDR3 nucleotide sequence: TGTGCCAGCAGTCATGCCACGAAACTTTTTTACGAGCAGTACTTC. It encodes CASSHATKLFYEQYF.

This clone was detected only a few times. The chain has TRBV11-3 and TRBJ1-2; possible D gene TRBD1, 5 bases. The CDR3 has 14 amino acids. CDR1 is SGHNT and CDR2 is YENEEA in the germline V gene. Trimming left V 5 bases short and J 5 bases short, with 15 bases between. The CDR3 loop reads CASSHRDAEYGYTF. In DNA form, the CDR3 reads TGTGCCAGCAGCCACCGGGACGCCGAGTATGGCTACACCTTC. Complete variable domain (other parts from reference TRBV11-3 and TRBJ1-2): EAGVVQSPRYKIIEKKQPVAFWCNPISGHNTLYWYLQNLGQGPELLIRYENEEAVDDSQLPKDRFSAERLKGVDSTLKIQPAELGDSAVYLCASSHRDAEYGYTFGSGTRLTVV.

V gene TRBV7-2 combines with J gene TRBJ2-7; TRBD1 agrees at 8 bases. The germline CDR1 and CDR2 sequences are SGHTA and FQGNSA. CDR3 size: 16 residues. After removal of 4 bases from V and 7 bases from J, the junction contained 15 bases not matched to a gene. The CDR3 is CASSSRGGQGRSEQYF. CDR3 in DNA: TGTGCCAGCAGCTCCCGGGGCGGACAGGGAAGGTCTGAGCAGTACTTC. Together with reference TRBV7-2 and TRBJ2-7, the CDR3 gives the full variable domain: GAGVSQSPSNKVTEKGKDVELRCDPISGHTALYWYRQSLGQGLEFLIYFQGNSAPDKSGLPSDRFSAERTGGSVSTLTIQRTQQEDSAVYLCASSSRGGQGRSEQYFGPGTRLTVT.

The chain is built from TRBV28 and TRBJ2-2; 7 bases align to TRBD2. CDR3 length equals 14 residues. The J segment lost 2 bases and the V segment lost 6 bases, leaving 3 bases of the junction unmatched. Germline lookup yields CDR1 MDHEN and CDR2 SYDVKM. CDR3 in DNA: TGTGCCAGCAGAACGGGGGGAAACACCGGGGAGCTGTTTTTT. Translated, it gives CASRTGGNTGELFF. Full variable domain (outside the CDR3, taken from reference TRBV28 and TRBJ2-2): DVKVTQSSRYLVKRTGEKVFLECVQDMDHENMFWYRQDPGLGLRLIYFSYDVKMKEKGDIPEGYSVSREKKERFSLILESASTNQTSMYLCASRTGGNTGELFFGEGSRLTVL.

The chain carries TRBV6-4 and TRBJ2-2; D is possibly TRBD1 or TRBD2 (5 bases each). Germline CDR1 is MRHNA and CDR2 is SNTAGT. V was shortened by 2 bases and J by 1 base, with 5 bases between the two germline ends. This CDR3 is built from 14 residues. The CDR3 DNA follows: TGTGCCAGCAGTGACGGGGGGAACACCGGGGAGCTGTTTTTT. As protein: CASSDGGNTGELFF.

The chain recombines TRBV5-4 with TRBJ2-3; TRBD1 matches at 10 bases. CDR1 and CDR2 (germline): SGHNT, YYREEE (reference sequence). Losses at the gene ends were 4 bases for V and 4 bases for J; bases not matched to a gene: 12. CDR3 length: 17 amino acids. The DNA for the CDR3 is TGTGCCAGCAGCATCAAGACAGGGGGCTTTGTCGCAGATACGCAGTATTTT. Translation gives CASSIKTGGFVADTQYF. Full variable domain (rest looked up from reference TRBV5-4 and TRBJ2-3): ETGVTQSPTHLIKTRGQQVTLRCSSQSGHNTVSWYQQALGQGPQFIFQYYREEENGRGNFPPRFSGLQFPNYSSELNVNALELDDSALYLCASSIKTGGFVADTQYFGPGTRLTVL.

The chain employs TRBV6-4 and TRBJ2-3, with TRBD1 identical over 10 bases. Germline loops: CDR1 MRHNA, CDR2 SNTAGT. V was clipped by 8 bases and J by 4 bases; unmatched bases: 6. This CDR3 is 14 amino acids long. Here the CDR3 reads CASGKGQGSDTQYF. CDR3 DNA sequence: TGTGCCAGCGGAAAGGGACAGGGGTCAGATACGCAGTATTTT.

This chain links TRBV6-5 with TRBJ1-1; 7 nucleotides align to TRBD1. Germline V CDR1 and CDR2: MNHEY, SVGAGI. This CDR3 is 14 amino acids long. The ends lost 0 bases at V and 5 bases at J; junction bases unmatched: 3. The CDR3 here is CASSYSEGATEAFF. The CDR3 nucleotides read TGTGCCAGCAGTTACTCGGAGGGGGCGACTGAAGCTTTCTTT.